This paragraph covers one T cell receptor beta chain sequence. TCRdb reanalysed the PCR reads using MiXCR and keeps one entry per CDR3 protein. Of 30,000 to 40,000 distinct CDR3 sequences in the sample, around 33% were seen once. The source of the sample is a study of vaccination and CD4 T cells after COVID-19. V gave up 2 bases and J gave up 8 bases; unmatched junction bases: 12. This CDR3 region has 16 residues. Looked up from germline, CDR1 is MNHEY and CDR2 is SMNVEV (reference sequence). The time point was: late sampling 161 to 241 days after vaccination in a few convalescent patients. The sequences come from CD4+ T cells from blood, collected about 7 months after SARS-CoV-2 vaccination. This rearrangement joins TRBV27 to TRBJ2-3, with 8 nucleotides matching TRBD2. The TCR originated in a human donor who had recovered from COVID-19. The chain's CDR3 is CASSLRGTKSGGTQYF. Here the CDR3 DNA reads TGTGCCAGCAGTTTAAGGGGGACTAAAAGCGGGGGTACGCAGTATTTT.